The T cell receptor (beta chain) under discussion was sequenced for a study of T cells in Graves' hyperthyroidism and ophthalmopathy. TCR beta CDR3 regions were amplified from RNA transcripts. RT-PCR in the first round (using the HTBI primer set) targeted the TCR CDR3. A single record per CDR3 protein comes from TCRdb applying MiXCR to the multiplex PCR reads. The sample holds hundreds of thousands of distinct CDR3 sequences; about 15% are singletons and the top ten take about 4.5%. The germline V and J ends were trimmed by 10 bases and 4 bases, with 19 bases remaining between them. This CDR3 is built from 14 residues.

This sequence was found in a middle-aged woman with Graves' ophthalmopathy. The chain uses TRBV12-3 or TRBV12-4 and TRBJ1-2; D not certain. Sequenced sample: blood. CDR3 bases: TGTGCCATCAAACATGTGGAGTTGTCCTATGGCTACACCTTC. As protein: CAIKHVELSYGYTF.